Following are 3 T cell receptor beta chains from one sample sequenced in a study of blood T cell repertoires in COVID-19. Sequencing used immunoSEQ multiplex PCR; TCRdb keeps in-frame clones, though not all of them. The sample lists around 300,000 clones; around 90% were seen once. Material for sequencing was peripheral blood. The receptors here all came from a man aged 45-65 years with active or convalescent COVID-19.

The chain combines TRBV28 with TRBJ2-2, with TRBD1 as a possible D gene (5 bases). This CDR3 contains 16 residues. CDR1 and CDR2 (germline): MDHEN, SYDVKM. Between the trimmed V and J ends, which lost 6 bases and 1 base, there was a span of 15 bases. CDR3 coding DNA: TGTGCCAGCAGCCTAGACCTCAGGGAGAACACCGGGGAGCTGTTTTTT. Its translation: CASSLDLRENTGELFF.

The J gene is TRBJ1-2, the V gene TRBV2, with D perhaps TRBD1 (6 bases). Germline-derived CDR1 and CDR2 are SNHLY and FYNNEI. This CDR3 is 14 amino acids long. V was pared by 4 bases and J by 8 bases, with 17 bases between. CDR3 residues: CASSAILGAGGYTF. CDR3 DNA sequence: TGTGCCAGCAGTGCAATACTGGGGGCAGGGGGCTACACCTTC.

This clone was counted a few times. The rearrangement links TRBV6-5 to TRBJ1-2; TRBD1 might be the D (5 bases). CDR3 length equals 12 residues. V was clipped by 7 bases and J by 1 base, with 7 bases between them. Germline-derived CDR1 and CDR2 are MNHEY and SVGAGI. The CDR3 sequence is CASKGDNYGYTF. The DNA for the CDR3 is TGTGCCAGCAAAGGGGATAACTATGGCTACACCTTC.